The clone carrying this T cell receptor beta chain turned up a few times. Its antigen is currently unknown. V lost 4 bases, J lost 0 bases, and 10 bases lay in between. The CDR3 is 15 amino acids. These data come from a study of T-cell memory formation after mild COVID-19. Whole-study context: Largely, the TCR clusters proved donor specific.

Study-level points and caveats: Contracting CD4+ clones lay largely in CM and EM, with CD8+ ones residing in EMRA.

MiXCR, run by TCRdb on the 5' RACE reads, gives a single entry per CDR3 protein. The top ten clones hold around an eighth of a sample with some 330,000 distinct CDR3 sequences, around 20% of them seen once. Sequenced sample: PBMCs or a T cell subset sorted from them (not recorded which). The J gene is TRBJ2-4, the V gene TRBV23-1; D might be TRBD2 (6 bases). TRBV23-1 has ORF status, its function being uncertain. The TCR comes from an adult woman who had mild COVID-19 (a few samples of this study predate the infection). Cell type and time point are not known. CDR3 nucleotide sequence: TGCGCCAGCAGTCCAGAGGGACTAGCCAAAAACATTCAGTACTTC. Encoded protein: CASSPEGLAKNIQYF.